The sequence of this T cell receptor (beta chain) was determined in a study of T cells in Graves' hyperthyroidism and ophthalmopathy. RNA transcripts provided the source from which TCR beta CDR3 regions were amplified. Using the HTBI primer set, a first-round RT-PCR was run on the TCR CDR3. TCRdb reprocessed the multiplex PCR reads with MiXCR, giving one entry per CDR3 protein. The data show a few hundred thousand distinct CDR3 sequences, roughly 15% seen once. This clonotype was counted at least ten times. This TCR came from a woman in her thirties with Graves' ophthalmopathy. The sample was blood.

CDR3 in DNA: TGTGCTAGTGGTTTGGGACATTTGCCGGGCATTATCGATGAGCAGTTCTTC. Translation gives CASGLGHLPGIIDEQFF. This chain uses TRBV12-5 with TRBJ2-1; no clear D gene. Germline lookup yields CDR1 LGHNT and CDR2 FRNRAP. This CDR3 has 17 amino acids. Deletions cut 1 base from V and 8 bases from J, with 21 bases between.